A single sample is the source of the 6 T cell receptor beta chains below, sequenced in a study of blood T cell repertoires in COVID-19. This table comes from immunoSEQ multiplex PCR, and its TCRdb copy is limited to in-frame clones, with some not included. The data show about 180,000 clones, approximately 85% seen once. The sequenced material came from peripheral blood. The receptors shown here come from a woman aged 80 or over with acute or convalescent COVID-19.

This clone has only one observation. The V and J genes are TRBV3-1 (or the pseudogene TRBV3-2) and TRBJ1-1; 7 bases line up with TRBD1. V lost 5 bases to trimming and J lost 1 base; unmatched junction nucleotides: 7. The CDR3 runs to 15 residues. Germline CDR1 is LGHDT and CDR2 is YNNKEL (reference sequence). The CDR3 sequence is CASSSRDSSNTEAFF. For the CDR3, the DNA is TGTGCCAGCAGCTCAAGGGACAGCTCGAACACTGAAGCTTTCTTT.

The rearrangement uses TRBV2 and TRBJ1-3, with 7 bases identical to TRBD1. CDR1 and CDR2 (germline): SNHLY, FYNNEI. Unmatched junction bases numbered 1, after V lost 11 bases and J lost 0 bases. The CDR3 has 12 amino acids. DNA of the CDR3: TGTGCCGGGACAGTCTCTGGAAACACCATATATTTT. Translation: CAGTVSGNTIYF.

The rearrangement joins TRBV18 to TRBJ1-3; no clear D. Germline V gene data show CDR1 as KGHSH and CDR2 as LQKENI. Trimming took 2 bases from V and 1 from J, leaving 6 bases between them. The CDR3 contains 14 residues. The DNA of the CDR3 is TGTGCCAGCTCACCAACCCAGTCTGGAAACACCATATATTTT. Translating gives CASSPTQSGNTIYF.

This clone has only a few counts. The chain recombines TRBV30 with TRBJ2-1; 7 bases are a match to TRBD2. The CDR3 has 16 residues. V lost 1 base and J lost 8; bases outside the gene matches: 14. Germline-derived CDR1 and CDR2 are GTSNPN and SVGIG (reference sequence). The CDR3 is CAWSGVVGGPAHEQFF. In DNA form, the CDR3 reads TGTGCCTGGAGTGGGGTTGTGGGAGGGCCGGCCCATGAGCAGTTCTTC.

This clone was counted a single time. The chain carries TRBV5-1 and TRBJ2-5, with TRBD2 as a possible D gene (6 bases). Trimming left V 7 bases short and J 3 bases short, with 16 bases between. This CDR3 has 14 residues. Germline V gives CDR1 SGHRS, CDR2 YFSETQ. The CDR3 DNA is TGCGCCAGCGGAGGACTGGCGGGGAAAGAGACCCAGTACTTC. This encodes CASGGLAGKETQYF.

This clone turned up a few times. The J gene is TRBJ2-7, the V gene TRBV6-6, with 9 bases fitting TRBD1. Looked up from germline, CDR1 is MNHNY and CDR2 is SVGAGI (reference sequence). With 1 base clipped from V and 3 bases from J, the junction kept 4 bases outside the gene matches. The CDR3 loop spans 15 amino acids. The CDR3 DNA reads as TGTGCCAGCAGTTACTTGGGACAGGGTTTCTACGAGCAGTACTTC. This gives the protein CASSYLGQGFYEQYF.